This T cell receptor beta chain stems from a study of OX40 agonist ivuxolimab in advanced cancers. For the study at large: Patients were treated with ivuxolimab, an agonistic anti-OX40 (CD134) antibody. People in dose escalation had one of these cancers: hepatocellular carcinoma, melanoma, renal cell or head and neck cancer.

Trimming at V came to 0 bases and at J to 1 base, leaving 6 bases not matched to a gene. The germline gives CDR1 SGHRS, CDR2 YFSETQ. The CDR3 has 19 amino acids. Profiling relied on immunoSEQ multiplex PCR, and the TCRdb table lists in-frame clones only, not all of them. The table has around 100,000 clones, about nine tenths seen once. No patient had autoimmune disease or received systemic immunosuppression. The TCR comes from an adult with an advanced solid tumor such as melanoma, head and neck, liver or kidney cancer. The specimen comprised CD4+ or CD8+ T cells sorted from blood, sampled in a trial of the OX40 agonist ivuxolimab. The genes are TRBV5-1 and TRBJ2-1, with 14 bases fitting TRBD2. The CDR3 here is CASSLEGLAGVGSYNEQFF. CDR3 coding DNA: TGCGCCAGCAGCTTGGAGGGACTAGCGGGAGTGGGGTCCTACAATGAGCAGTTCTTC.